This T cell receptor beta chain stems from a study of blood T cell repertoires in COVID-19. Study overall: Some COVID-19 samples were acute and others convalescent; all came from the United States, Italy and Spain.

Original analysis: Reference gene primer amplification yielded estimated nucleated cell counts. The protocol was immunoSEQ multiplex PCR, while the TCRdb copy is restricted to in-frame clones and leaves out a portion. Clone size and the V and J calls come from that table; the DNA yielded D and trimming. The repertoire has about 380,000 clones, more than 80% of them found once; the top ten carry 1% to 1.5%. The CDR3 sequence is 14 residues long. CDR1 is SGHTA and CDR2 is FQGNSA in the germline V gene. The V gene lost 4 bases and the J gene lost 4 bases, with 13 bases spanning the gap. This TCR derives from a man aged 35 to 55 with acute or convalescent COVID-19. Input material: peripheral blood. The J gene is TRBJ1-1, the V gene TRBV7-2; no firm D call. CDR3: CASSWTPAGTEAFF. CDR3 in DNA: TGTGCCAGCAGCTGGACCCCAGCGGGCACTGAAGCTTTCTTT.